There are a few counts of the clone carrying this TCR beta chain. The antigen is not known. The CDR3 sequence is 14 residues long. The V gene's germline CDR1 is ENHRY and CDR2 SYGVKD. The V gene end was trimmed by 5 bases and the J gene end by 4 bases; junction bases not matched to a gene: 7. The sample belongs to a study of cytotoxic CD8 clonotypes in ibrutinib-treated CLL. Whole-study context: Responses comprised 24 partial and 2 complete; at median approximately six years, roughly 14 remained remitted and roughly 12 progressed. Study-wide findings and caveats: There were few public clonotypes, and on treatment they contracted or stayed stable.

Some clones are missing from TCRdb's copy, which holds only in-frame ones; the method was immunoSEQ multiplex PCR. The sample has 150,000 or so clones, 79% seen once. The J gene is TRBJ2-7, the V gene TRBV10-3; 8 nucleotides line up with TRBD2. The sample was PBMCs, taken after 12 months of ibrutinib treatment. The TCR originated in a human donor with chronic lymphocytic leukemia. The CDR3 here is CAISPSREVYEQYF. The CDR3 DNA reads TGTGCCATCAGTCCCTCGCGGGAGGTATACGAGCAGTACTTC.